Listed here are 8 T cell receptor beta chains from one sample, sequenced in a study of PD-1 blockade in classical Hodgkin lymphoma (dated by TCRdb to 2020 to 2022). Libraries were constructed by the immunoSEQ multiplex PCR assay. Not all clones reach the TCRdb copy of this immuneACCESS table, which keeps in-frame sequences only. Checked studies attribute under half of the gap to unresolved V genes and leave the rest unexplained. The sample table shows about 21,000 clones, and about 80% are seen once. Clones ranked in the top ten supply about 19% of the sample. The time point label, read with the paper, signifies: cycle 4 day 1 (C4D1), after 6 weeks of nivolumab. Every trial patient had relapsed after autologous stem cell transplantation, and cohorts A, B and C differed in prior brentuximab vedotin exposure. The specimen comprised peripheral blood mononuclear cells (PBMCs), sampled before the fourth cycle of nivolumab. The origin of the receptors is a human donor with classical Hodgkin lymphoma.

The chain uses TRBV27 and TRBJ2-1; TRBD2 might be the D (5 bases). Germline-derived CDR1 and CDR2 are MNHEY and SMNVEV (reference sequence). The CDR3 is 15 amino acids. V was cut by 7 bases and J by 2 bases, with 15 bases left in between. The CDR3 nucleotides read TGTGCCAGCAACGATCGAAGCGGAACCTACAATGAGCAGTTCTTC. It specifies CASNDRSGTYNEQFF.

The V call is TRBV10-1, the J call TRBJ2-2; possibly TRBD1 for D (6 bases). The germline V gene encodes CDR1 WNHNN and CDR2 SYGVQD (reference sequence). The CDR3 runs 12 residues. Trimming removed 6 bases at V and 7 bases at J, with 9 bases between. The CDR3 DNA is TGCGCCAGCAGGCAGGGGAACGGGGAGCTGTTTTTT. This encodes CASRQGNGELFF.

The chain uses TRBV18 and TRBJ1-1; D is ambiguous. Germline V lookup: CDR1 KGHSH, CDR2 LQKENI. This CDR3 is 14 amino acids long. The ends were cut back, 3 bases at V and 3 bases at J, with 11 bases in the middle. For the CDR3, the DNA is TGTGCCAGCTCACCTCCGGCACAATACACTGAAGCTTTCTTT. The encoded protein is CASSPPAQYTEAFF.

J is TRBJ2-1 and V is TRBV4-2; 7 bases map to TRBD2. V lost 0 bases, J lost 2 bases, and 4 bases stayed unmatched. The germline CDR1 and CDR2 sequences are LGHNA and YNFKEQ. The CDR3 has 16 residues. DNA for the CDR3: TGTGCCAGCAGCCAAGATGGGGCGGGAGCCTACAATGAGCAGTTCTTC. This gives the protein CASSQDGAGAYNEQFF.

This clone was seen only a few times. This sequence joins TRBV5-4 and TRBJ2-3, with 9 bases that match TRBD1. This CDR3 is built from 18 residues. V lost 1 base, J lost 3 bases, and 12 bases stayed unmatched. The germline CDR1 and CDR2 sequences are SGHNT and YYREEE (reference sequence). The CDR3 coding sequence is TGTGCCAGCAGCTTGTGGGTTTCGACAGGGGGTACGACAGATACGCAGTATTTT. This translates into CASSLWVSTGGTTDTQYF.

This rearrangement joins TRBV5-1 to TRBJ2-1, with D possibly being TRBD1 (5 bases). There are 13 residues in the CDR3. V was cut by 3 bases and J by 5 bases, with 9 bases left in between. Germline CDR1 is SGHRS and CDR2 is YFSETQ. Here the CDR3 reads CASSSQGNNEQFF. DNA for the CDR3: TGCGCCAGCAGCTCTCAGGGAAACAATGAGCAGTTCTTC.

The CDR3 loop reads CASSSLGGDRAYEQYF. In nucleotides, the CDR3 is TGTGCCAGCAGCTCGTTAGGGGGGGACAGGGCCTACGAGCAGTACTTC. The chain carries TRBV7-9 and TRBJ2-7; 9 positions match TRBD1. Unmatched junction bases numbered 9, after V lost 4 bases and J lost 2 bases. The CDR3 is 16 residues long. The germline V gene encodes CDR1 SEHNR and CDR2 FQNEAQ (reference sequence).

CDR3 in DNA: TGTGCCAGCAGTTACCGGACAGGGGTCAATCAGCCCCAGCATTTT. This sequence encodes CASSYRTGVNQPQHF. This sequence joins TRBV6-6 and TRBJ1-5, with TRBD1 identical over 9 bases. V lost 2 bases, J lost 3 bases, and 2 bases stayed unmatched. The CDR3 sequence is 15 residues long. Germline loops: CDR1 MNHNY, CDR2 SVGAGI (reference sequence).